Reported below is one T cell receptor (beta chain). PCR primers comprised 60 Vbeta and 13 Jbeta primers. The repertoire was sequenced with immunoSEQ multiplex PCR; TCRdb's copy has only in-frame clones and lacks some. This sample has about 210,000 clones; roughly three quarters occur once, and the top ten carry approximately 0.39%. The CDR3 sequence is 17 residues long. Between the trimmed V and J ends, which lost 0 bases and 4 bases, there was a span of 18 bases. CDR1 and CDR2 from the germline V gene are MNHEY and SMNVEV (reference sequence). This sample was included in a study of cytomegalovirus exposure and HLA in healthy donors.

The rearrangement joins TRBV27 to TRBJ1-1, with D unresolved. Sequencing was carried out using PBMCs. This sequence originates from a male donor in good health and CMV-seropositive. The CDR3 loop reads CASSLSTRRVFGTEAFF. The CDR3 DNA reads as TGTGCCAGCAGTTTATCGACGAGGAGGGTCTTCGGCACTGAAGCTTTCTTT.